The entry that follows covers one T cell receptor beta chain sequence. As yet, its antigen is unknown. Autoimmune disease history or systemic immunosuppression barred patients. Assay used: immunoSEQ multiplex PCR; TCRdb lists only in-frame clones, some missing. Of tens of thousands of clones in the sample, around nine tenths were seen once. These data come from a study of OX40 agonist ivuxolimab in advanced cancers. Study at large: Three dose-escalation patients had partial responses: one with hepatocellular carcinoma and two with cutaneous melanoma. Whole-study results and caveats: Averaged across samples, CD8+ T cells carried more expanded clones than CD4+ did.

From germline, CDR1 is ENHRY and CDR2 SYGVKD. Trimming took 11 bases from V and 1 from J, leaving 20 bases between them. The CDR3 runs 15 residues. This chain links TRBV10-3 with TRBJ1-1; D ambiguous. The sequencing here drew on CD4+ or CD8+ T cells sorted from blood, taken in a trial of the OX40 agonist ivuxolimab. The TCR comes from an adult with an advanced solid tumor such as melanoma, head and neck, liver or kidney cancer. CDR3 DNA: TGTGCCGTCGCTCCGGGAGAAAGGGAGAACACTGAAGCTTTCTTT. It specifies CAVAPGERENTEAFF.